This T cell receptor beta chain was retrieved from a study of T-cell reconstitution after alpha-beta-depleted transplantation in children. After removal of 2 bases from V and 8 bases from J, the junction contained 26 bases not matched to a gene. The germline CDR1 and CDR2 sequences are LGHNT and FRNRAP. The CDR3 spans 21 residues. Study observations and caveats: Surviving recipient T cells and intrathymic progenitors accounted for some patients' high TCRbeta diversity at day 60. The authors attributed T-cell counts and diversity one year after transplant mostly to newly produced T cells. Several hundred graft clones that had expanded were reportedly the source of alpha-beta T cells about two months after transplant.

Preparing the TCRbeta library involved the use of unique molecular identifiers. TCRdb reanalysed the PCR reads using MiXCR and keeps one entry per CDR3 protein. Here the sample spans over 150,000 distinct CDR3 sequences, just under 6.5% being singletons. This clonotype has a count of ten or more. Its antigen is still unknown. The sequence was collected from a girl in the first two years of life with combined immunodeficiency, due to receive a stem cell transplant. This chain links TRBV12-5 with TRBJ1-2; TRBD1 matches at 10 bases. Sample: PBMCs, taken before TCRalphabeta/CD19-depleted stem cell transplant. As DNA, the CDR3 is TGTGCTAGTGGTTTGTTCAACTCTCCTGTCTCCATCTTCGGGACAGGGGCGGGCTACACCTTC. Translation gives CASGLFNSPVSIFGTGAGYTF.